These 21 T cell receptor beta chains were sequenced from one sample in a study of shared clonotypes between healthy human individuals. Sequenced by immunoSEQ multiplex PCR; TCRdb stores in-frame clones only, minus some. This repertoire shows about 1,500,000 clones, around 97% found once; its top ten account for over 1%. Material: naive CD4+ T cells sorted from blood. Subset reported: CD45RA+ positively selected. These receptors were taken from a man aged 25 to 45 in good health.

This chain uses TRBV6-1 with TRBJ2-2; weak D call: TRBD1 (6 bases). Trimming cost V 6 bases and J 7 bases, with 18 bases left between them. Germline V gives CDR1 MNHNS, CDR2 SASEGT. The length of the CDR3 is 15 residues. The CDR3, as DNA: TGTGCCAGCAGGGGTACAGGGCGCCTCCGCGGGGAGCTGTTTTTT. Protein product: CASRGTGRLRGELFF.

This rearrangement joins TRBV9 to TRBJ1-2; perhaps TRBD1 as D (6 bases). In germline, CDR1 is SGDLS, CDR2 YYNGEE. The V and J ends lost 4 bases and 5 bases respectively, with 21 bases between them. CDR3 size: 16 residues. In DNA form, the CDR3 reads TGTGCCAGCAGCCCAACTCCGTTGGACAGCGATTATGGCTACACCTTC. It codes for CASSPTPLDSDYGYTF. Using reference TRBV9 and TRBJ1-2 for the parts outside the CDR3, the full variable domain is DSGVTQTPKHLITATGQRVTLRCSPRSGDLSVYWYQQSLDQGLQFLIQYYNGEERAKGNILERFSAQQFPDLHSELNLSSLELGDSALYFCASSPTPLDSDYGYTFGSGTRLTVV.

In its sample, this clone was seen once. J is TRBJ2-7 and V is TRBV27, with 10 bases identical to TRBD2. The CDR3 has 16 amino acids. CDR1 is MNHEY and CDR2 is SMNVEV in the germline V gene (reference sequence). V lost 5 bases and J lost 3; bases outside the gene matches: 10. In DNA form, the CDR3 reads TGTGCCAGCAGTACGGGACTAGCGACCTCTTACTACGAGCAGTACTTC. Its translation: CASSTGLATSYYEQYF.

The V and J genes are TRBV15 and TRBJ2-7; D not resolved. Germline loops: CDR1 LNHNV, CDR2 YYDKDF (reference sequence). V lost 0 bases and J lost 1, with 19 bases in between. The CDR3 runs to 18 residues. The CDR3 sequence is CATSRDKAGARSSYEQYF. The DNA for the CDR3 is TGTGCCACCAGCAGAGATAAGGCCGGTGCCCGATCTTCCTACGAGCAGTACTTC.

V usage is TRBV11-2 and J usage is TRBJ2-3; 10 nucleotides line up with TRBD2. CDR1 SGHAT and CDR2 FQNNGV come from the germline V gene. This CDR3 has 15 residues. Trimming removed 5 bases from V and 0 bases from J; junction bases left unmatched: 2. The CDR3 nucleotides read TGTGCCAGCAGCCCTAGCGGGAGAAGCACAGATACGCAGTATTTT. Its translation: CASSPSGRSTDTQYF.

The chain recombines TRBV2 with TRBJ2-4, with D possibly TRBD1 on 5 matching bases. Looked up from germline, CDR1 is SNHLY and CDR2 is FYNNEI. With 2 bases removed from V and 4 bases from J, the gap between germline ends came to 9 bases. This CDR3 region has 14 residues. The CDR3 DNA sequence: TGTGCCAGCAGTGAACAGGGCTCTAAAAACATTCAGTACTTC. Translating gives CASSEQGSKNIQYF.

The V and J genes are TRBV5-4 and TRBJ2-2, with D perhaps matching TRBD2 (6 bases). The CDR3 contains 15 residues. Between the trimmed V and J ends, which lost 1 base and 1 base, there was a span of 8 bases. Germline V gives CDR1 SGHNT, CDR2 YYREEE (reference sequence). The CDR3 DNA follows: TGTGCCAGCAGCTTGTTGGGGGGGAACACCGGGGAGCTGTTTTTT. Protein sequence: CASSLLGGNTGELFF.

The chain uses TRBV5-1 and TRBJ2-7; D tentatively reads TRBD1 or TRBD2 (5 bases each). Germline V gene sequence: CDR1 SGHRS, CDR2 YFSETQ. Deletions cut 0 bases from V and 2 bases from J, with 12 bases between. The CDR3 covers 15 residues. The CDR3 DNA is TGCGCCAGCAGCTTGGCCGGGGACGGAGCCTACGAGCAGTACTTC. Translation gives CASSLAGDGAYEQYF.

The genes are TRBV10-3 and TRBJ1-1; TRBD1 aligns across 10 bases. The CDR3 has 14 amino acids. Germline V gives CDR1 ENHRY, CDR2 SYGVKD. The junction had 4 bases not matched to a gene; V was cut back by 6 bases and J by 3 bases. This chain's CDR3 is CAIRGTGAYTEAFF. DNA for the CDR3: TGTGCCATCAGGGGGACAGGGGCGTACACTGAAGCTTTCTTT.

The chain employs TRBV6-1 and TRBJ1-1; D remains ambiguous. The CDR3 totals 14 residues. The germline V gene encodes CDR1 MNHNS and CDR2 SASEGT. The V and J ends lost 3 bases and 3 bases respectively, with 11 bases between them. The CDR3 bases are TGTGCCAGCAGTGATCTTAAAGGGTACACTGAAGCTTTCTTT. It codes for CASSDLKGYTEAFF.

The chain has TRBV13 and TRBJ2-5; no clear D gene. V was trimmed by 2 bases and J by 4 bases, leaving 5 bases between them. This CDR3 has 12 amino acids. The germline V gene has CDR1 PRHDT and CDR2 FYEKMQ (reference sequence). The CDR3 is CASSLNGETQYF. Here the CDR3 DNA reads TGTGCCAGCAGCTTAAACGGAGAGACCCAGTACTTC.

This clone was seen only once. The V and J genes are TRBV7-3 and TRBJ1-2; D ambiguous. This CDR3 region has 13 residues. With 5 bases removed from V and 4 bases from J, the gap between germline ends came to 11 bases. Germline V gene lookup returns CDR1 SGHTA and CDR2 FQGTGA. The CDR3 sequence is CASSSSGSYGYTF. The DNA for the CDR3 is TGTGCCAGCAGCAGCTCAGGTTCCTATGGCTACACCTTC.

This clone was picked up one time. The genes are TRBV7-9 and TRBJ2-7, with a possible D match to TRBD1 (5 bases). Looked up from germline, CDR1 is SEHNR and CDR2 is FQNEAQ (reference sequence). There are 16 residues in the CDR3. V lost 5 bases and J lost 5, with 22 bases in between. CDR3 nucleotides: TGTGCCAGCAGCCCCCCGGGCTTCTCTCAGGGAAACGAGCAGTACTTC. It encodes CASSPPGFSQGNEQYF.

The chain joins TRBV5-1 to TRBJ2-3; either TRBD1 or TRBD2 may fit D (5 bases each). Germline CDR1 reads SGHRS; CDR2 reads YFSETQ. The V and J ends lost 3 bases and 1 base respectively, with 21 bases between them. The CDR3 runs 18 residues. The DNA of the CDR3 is TGCGCCAGCAGCTGGCCCGGGACCGCGTTGGCGGGCACAGATACGCAGTATTTT. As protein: CASSWPGTALAGTDTQYF.

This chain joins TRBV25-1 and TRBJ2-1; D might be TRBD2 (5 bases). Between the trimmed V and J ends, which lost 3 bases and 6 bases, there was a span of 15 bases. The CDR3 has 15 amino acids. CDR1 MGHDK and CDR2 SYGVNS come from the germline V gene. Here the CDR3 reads CASSDERRQLNEQFF. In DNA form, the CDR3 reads TGTGCCAGCAGTGATGAGCGGAGGCAACTCAATGAGCAGTTCTTC.

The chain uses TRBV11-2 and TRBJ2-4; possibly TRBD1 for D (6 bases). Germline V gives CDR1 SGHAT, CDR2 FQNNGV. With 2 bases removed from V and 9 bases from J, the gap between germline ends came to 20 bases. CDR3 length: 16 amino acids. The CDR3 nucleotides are TGTGCCAGCAGCTTACGAGGCAGTTTGGGGGCTAGCATTCAGTACTTC. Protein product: CASSLRGSLGASIQYF.

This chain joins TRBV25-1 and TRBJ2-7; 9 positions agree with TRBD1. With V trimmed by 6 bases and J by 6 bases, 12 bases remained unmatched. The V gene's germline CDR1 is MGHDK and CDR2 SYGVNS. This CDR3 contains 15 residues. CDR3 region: CASSAGQGRASEQYF. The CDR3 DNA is TGTGCCAGCAGCGCCGGACAGGGGCGGGCTAGCGAGCAGTACTTC.

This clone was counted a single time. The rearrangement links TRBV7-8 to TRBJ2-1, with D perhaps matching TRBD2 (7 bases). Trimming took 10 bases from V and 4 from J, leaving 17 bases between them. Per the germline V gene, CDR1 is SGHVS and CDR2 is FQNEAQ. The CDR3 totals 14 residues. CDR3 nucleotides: TGTGCCACTGAAGTAGGGGGGGCGTACAATGAGCAGTTCTTC. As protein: CATEVGGAYNEQFF. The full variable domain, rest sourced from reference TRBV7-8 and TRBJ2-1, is GAGVSQSPRYKVAKRGQDVALRCDPISGHVSLFWYQQALGQGPEFLTYFQNEAQLDKSGLPSDRFFAERPEGSVSTLKIQRTQQEDSAVYLCATEVGGAYNEQFFGPGTRLTVL.

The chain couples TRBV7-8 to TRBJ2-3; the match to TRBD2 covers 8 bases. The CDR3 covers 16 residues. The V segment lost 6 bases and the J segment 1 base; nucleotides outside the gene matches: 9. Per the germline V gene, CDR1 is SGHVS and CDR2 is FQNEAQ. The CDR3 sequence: CASSSSGSRGTDTQYF. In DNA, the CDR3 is TGTGCCAGCAGTTCGAGCGGGAGTCGCGGCACAGATACGCAGTATTTT.

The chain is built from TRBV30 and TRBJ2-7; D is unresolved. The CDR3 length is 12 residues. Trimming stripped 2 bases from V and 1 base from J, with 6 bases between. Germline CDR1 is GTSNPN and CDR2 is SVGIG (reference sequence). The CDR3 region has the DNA TGTGCCTGGAGTAGCGATTCCTACGAGCAGTACTTC. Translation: CAWSSDSYEQYF. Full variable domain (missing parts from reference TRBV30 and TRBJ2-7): SQTIHQWPATLVQPVGSPLSLECTVEGTSNPNLYWYRQAAGRGLQLLFYSVGIGQISSEVPQNLSASRPQDRQFILSSKKLLLSDSGFYLCAWSSDSYEQYFGPGTRLTVT.

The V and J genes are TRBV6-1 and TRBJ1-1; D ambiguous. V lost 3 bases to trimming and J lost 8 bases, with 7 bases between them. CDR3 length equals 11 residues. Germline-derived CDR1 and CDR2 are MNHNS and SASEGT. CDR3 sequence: CASSETFEAFF. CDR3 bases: TGTGCCAGCAGTGAGACATTCGAAGCTTTCTTT.